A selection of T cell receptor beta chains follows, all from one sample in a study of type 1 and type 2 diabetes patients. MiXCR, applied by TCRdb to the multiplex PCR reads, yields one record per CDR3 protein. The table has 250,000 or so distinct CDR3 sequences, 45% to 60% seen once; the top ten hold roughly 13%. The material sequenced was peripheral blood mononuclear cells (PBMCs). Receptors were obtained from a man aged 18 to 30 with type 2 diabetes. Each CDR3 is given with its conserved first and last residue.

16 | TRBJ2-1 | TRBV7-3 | CASSDERTRAYNEQFF
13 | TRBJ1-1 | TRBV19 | CASSQGTYSEAFF
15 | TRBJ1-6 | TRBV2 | CASTSQGQKVSPLHF
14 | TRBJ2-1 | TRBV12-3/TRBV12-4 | CASHGGSSYNEQFF
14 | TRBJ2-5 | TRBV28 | CASSSGDIRETQYF
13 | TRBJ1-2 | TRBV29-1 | CSAGQGRDYGYTF
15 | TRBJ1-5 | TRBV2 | CASSEAGGIREPQHF
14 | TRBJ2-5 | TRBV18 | CASSPAQRQETQYF
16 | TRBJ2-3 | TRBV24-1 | CATSESGGRSTDTQYF
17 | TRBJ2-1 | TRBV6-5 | CASSYSILASTYNEQFF
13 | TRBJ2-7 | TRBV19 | CASSRTVNYEQYF
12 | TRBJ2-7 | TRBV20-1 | CSARQGVNEQYF
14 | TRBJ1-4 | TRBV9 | CASSGGGTNEKLFF
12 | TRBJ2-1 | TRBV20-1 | CSAGDRDNEQFF
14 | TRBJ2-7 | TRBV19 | CASRLRRESHEQYF
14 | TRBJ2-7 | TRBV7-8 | CASSLGRDNYEQYF
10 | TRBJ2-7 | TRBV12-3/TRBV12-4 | CASSQAEQYF
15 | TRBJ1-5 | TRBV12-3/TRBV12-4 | CASSLSGVINQPQHF
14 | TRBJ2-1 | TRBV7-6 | CASSEDRAYNEQFF
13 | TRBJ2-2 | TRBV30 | CAWRRANTGELFF
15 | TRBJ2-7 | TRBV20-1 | CSALNRDTSSYEQYF
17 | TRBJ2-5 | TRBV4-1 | CASSRGPEGGPQETQYF
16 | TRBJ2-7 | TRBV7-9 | CASTMDRVRPTYEQYF
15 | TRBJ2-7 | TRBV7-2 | CASSLGIGVETKQYF